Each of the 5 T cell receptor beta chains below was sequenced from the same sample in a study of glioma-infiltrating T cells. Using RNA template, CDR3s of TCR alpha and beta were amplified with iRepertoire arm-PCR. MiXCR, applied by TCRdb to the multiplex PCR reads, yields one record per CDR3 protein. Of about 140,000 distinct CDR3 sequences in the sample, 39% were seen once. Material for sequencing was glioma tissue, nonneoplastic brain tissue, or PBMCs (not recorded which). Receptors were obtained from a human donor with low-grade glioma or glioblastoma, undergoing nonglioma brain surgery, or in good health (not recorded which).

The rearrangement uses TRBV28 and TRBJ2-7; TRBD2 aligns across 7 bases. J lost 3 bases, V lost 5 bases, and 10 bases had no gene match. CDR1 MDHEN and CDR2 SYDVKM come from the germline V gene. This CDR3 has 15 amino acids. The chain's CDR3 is CASSPLSGRYYEQYF. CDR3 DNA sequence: TGTGCCAGCAGTCCGCTGTCCGGGAGGTACTACGAGCAGTACTTC.

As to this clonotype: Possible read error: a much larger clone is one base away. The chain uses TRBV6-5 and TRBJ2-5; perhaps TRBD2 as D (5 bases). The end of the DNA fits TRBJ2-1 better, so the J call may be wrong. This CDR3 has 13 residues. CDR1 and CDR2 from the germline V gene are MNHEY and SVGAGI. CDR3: CASRVAGYKEQFF. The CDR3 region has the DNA TGTGCCAGCAGGGTCGCGGGCTACAAGGAGCAGTTCTTC.

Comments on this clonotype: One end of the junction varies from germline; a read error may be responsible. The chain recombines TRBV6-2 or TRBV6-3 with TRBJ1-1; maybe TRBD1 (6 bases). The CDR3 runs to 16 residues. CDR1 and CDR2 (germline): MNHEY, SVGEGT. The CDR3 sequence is CTSSHPLTGMNTEAFF. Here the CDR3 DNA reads TGTACCAGCAGCCATCCTTTGACAGGAATGAACACTGAAGCTTTCTTT.

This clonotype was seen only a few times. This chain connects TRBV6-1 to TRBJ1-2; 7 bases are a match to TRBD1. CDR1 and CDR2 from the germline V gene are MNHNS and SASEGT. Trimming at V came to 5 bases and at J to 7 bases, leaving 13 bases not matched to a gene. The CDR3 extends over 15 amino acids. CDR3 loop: CASSSRTGPWGGYTF. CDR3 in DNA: TGTGCCAGCAGTTCTCGGACAGGACCGTGGGGTGGCTACACCTTC.

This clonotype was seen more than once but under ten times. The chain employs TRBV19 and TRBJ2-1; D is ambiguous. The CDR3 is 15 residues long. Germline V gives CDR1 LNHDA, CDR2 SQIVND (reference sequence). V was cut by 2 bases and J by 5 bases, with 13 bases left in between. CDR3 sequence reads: CASSIRSSFNNEQFF. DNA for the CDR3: TGTGCCAGTAGTATAAGGAGTTCCTTTAACAATGAGCAGTTCTTC.